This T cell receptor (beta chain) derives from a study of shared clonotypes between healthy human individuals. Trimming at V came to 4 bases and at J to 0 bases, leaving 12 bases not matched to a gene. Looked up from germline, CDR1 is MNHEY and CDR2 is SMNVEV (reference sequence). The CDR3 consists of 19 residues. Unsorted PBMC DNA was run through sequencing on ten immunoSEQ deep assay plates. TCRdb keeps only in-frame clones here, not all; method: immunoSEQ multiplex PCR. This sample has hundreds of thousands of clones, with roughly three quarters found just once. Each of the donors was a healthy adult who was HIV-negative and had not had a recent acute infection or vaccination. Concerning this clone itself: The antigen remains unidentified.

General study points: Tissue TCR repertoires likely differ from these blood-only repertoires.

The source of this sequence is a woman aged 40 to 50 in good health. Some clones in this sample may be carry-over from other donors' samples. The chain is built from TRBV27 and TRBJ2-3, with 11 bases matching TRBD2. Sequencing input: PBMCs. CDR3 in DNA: TGTGCCAGCAGTTGGGGCAGGGGGGGACTAGCGGACAGCACAGATACGCAGTATTTT. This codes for CASSWGRGGLADSTDTQYF.